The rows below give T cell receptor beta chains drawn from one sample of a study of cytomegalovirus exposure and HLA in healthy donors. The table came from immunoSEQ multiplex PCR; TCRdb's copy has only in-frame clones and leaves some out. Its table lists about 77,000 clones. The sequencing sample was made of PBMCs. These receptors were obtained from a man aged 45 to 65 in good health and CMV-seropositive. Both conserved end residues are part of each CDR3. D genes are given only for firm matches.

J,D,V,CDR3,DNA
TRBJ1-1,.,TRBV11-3,CASSLAVRVRVTEAFF,TGTGCCAGCAGCTTAGCGGTCCGTGTGCGGGTGACTGAAGCTTTCTTT
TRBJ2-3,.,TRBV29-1,CSVEGQSTDTQYF,TGCAGCGTTGAAGGTCAGAGCACAGATACGCAGTATTTT
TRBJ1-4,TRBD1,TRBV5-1,CASGTGENEKLFF,TGCGCCAGCGGGACAGGGGAAAATGAAAAACTGTTTTTT
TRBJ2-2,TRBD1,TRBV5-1,CASSLGTGGVYGELFF,TGCGCCAGCAGCTTGGGGACAGGGGGGGTATACGGGGAGCTGTTTTTT
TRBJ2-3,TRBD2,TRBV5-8,CASSPRLAPESDTQYF,TGTGCCAGCAGCCCCAGACTAGCCCCGGAGTCAGATACGCAGTATTTT
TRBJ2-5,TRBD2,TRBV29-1,CGKAGVDETQYF,TGCGGCAAAGCGGGAGTTGACGAGACCCAGTACTTC
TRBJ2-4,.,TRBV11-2,CASSSLGQGRNIQYF,TGTGCCAGCAGCTCCCTCGGGCAGGGTAGGAACATTCAGTACTTC
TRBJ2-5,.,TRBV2,CASSYLLGRETQYF,TGTGCCAGCAGCTACCTCTTGGGGAGGGAGACCCAGTACTTC
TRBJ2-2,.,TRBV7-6,CASSFRVETGELFF,TGTGCCAGCAGCTTTCGCGTGGAGACCGGGGAGCTGTTTTTT
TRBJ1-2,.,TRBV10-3,CAISQQYGYTF,TGTGCCATCAGTCAACAGTATGGCTACACCTTC
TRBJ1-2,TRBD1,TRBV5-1,CASSKGTGPTNYGYTF,TGCGCCAGCAGCAAAGGGACAGGTCCTACTAACTATGGCTACACCTTC
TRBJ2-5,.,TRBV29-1,CSVAGFETQYF,TGCAGCGTTGCAGGGTTCGAGACCCAGTACTTC
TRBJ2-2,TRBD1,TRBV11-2,CASSSRGSGELFF,TGTGCCAGCAGCTCCAGGGGGTCCGGGGAGCTGTTTTTT
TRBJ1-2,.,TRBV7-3,CASSSSGYDGYTF,TGTGCCAGCAGTTCCTCAGGGTACGATGGCTACACCTTC
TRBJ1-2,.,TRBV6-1,CASRGGHPGGYGYTF,TGTGCCAGCAGGGGAGGACACCCGGGGGGGTATGGCTACACCTTC
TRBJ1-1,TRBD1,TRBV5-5,CASSSGTGPNTEAFF,TGTGCCAGCAGCTCCGGGACAGGGCCGAACACTGAAGCTTTCTTT
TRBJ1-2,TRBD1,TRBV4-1,CASSQVGQGMYGYTF,TGCGCCAGCAGCCAAGTCGGACAGGGGATGTATGGCTACACCTTC
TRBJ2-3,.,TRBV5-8,CASSLELRPNTDTQYF,TGTGCCAGCAGCTTGGAACTGAGGCCGAACACAGATACGCAGTATTTT
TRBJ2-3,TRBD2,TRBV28,CASRREGPYTDTQYF,TGTGCCAGCAGGAGGGAGGGGCCGTACACAGATACGCAGTATTTT
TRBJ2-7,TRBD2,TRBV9,CASSLGGLAGDEQYF,TGTGCCAGCAGCCTCGGAGGGCTAGCGGGAGACGAGCAGTACTTC
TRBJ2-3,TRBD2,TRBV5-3,CARSLVGRGGSNRTDTQYF,TGTGCCAGAAGTCTTGTCGGGCGGGGGGGCTCTAACCGCACAGATACGCAGTATTTT
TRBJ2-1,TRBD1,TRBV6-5,CASSPPGTGGGEQFF,TGTGCCAGCAGTCCACCCGGGACAGGGGGCGGTGAGCAGTTCTTC
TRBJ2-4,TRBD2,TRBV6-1,CASSEGEGGVYF,TGTGCCAGCAGTGAGGGTGAGGGAGGGGTGTACTTC
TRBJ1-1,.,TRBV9,CASSPPGVNTEAFF,TGTGCCAGCAGCCCACCGGGGGTGAACACTGAAGCTTTCTTT
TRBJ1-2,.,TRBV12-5,CASGLPRKDYGYTF,TGTGCTAGTGGTCTCCCTAGAAAGGACTATGGCTACACCTTC
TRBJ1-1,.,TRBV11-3,CASSLGQNTEAFF,TGTGCCAGCAGCCTCGGACAGAACACTGAAGCTTTCTTT
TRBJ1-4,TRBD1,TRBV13,CASSSDRVNEKLFF,TGTGCCAGCAGCTCGGACAGGGTGAACGAAAAACTGTTTTTT
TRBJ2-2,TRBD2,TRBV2,CASRASGRNTGELFF,TGTGCCAGCAGGGCTAGCGGGAGGAACACCGGGGAGCTGTTTTTT
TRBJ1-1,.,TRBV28,CASRPETGKDAWAFF,TGTGCCAGCAGGCCCGAGACCGGGAAGGATGCTTGGGCTTTCTTT
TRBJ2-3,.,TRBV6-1,CASSEGEEVHSSRLTDTQYF,TGTGCCAGCAGTGAAGGAGAGGAGGTGCACTCTAGCAGACTCACAGATACGCAGTATTTT
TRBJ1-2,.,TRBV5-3,CARSFLAGSSYGYTF,TGTGCCAGAAGCTTCTTAGCAGGGTCGAGCTATGGCTACACCTTC
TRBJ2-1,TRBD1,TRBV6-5,CASRDRAINEQFF,TGTGCCAGCAGGGACAGGGCAATAAATGAGCAGTTCTTC
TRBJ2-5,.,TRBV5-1,CASSLVFPPRWETQYF,TGCGCCAGCAGCTTGGTGTTTCCCCCGAGGTGGGAGACCCAGTACTTC
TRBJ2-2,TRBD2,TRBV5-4,CASSPRASGSRTGELFF,TGTGCCAGCAGCCCGAGGGCTAGCGGGAGCAGGACCGGGGAGCTGTTTTTT